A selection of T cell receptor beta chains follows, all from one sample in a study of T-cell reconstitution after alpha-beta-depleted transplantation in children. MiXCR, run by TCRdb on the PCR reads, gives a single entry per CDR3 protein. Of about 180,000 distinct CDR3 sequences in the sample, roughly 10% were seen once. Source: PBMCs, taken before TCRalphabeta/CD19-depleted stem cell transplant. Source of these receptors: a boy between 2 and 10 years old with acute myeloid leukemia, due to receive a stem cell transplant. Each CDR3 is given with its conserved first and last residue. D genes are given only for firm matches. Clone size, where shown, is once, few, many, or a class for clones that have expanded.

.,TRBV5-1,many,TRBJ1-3,CASSLTGRGNTIYF,TGCGCCAGCAGCTTAACAGGGAGAGGAAACACCATATATTTT
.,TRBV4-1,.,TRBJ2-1,CASSQVQKYNEQFF,TGCGCCAGCAGCCAAGTTCAAAAATACAATGAGCAGTTCTTC
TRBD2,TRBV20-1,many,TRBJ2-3,CSAPQAGLSTDTQYF,TGCAGTGCTCCACAAGCGGGACTCAGCACAGATACGCAGTATTTT
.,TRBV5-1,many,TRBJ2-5,CASSSGHLETQYF,TGCGCCAGCAGCTCGGGACACTTAGAGACCCAGTACTTC
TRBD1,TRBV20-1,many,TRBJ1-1,CSARGPPTGVGAFF,TGCAGTGCTAGAGGGCCCCCTACAGGGGTTGGAGCTTTCTTT
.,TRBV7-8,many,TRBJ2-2,CASSEEVRTSLGTGELFF,TGTGCCAGCAGCGAAGAGGTGCGGACTTCACTCGGGACCGGGGAGCTGTTTTTT
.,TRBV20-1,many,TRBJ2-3,CSARDLGESVVTQYF,TGCAGTGCTAGAGATTTGGGGGAAAGTGTGGTGACGCAGTATTTT
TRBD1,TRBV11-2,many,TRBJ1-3,CASSTTGSGNTIYF,TGTGCCAGCAGTACGACAGGGAGTGGAAACACCATATATTTT
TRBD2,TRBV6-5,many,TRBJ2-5,CASSYSGSGGEMYF,TGTGCCAGCAGTTACTCGGGTAGCGGGGGAGAGATGTACTTC
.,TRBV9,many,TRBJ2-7,CASSPYNSYEQYF,TGTGCCAGCAGCCCTTATAACTCCTACGAGCAGTACTTC
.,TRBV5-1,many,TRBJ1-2,CASSLGRSSNYGYTF,TGCGCCAGCAGCTTGGGCAGATCCTCTAACTATGGCTACACCTTC
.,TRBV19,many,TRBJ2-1,CASSIDHGGYNEQFF,TGTGCCAGTAGTATAGATCACGGGGGCTACAATGAGCAGTTCTTC
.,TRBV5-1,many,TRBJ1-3,CASSQGAGNTIYF,TGCGCCAGCAGCCAAGGGGCAGGAAACACCATATATTTT
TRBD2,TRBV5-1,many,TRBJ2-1,CASSWEAGGQNEQFF,TGCGCCAGCAGCTGGGAAGCGGGAGGGCAGAATGAGCAGTTCTTC
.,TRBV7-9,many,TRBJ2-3,CASSLAIAGTDTQYF,TGTGCCAGCAGCTTAGCAATAGCAGGGACAGATACGCAGTATTTT
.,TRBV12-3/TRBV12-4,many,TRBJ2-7,CASSPVGTYEQYF,TGTGCCAGCAGCCCGGTTGGTACCTACGAGCAGTACTTC
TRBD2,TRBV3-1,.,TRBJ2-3,CASTPQGSIAGGPGDTQYF,TGTGCCAGCACCCCCCAAGGCTCCATAGCGGGAGGGCCGGGCGATACGCAGTATTTT
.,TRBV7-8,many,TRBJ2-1,CASSPVGTGAHNEQFF,TGTGCCAGCAGCCCCGTTGGTACCGGAGCTCACAATGAGCAGTTCTTC
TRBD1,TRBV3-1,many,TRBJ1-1,CASSNLDRFRDTEAFF,TGTGCCAGCAGCAATCTGGACAGGTTTCGGGACACTGAAGCTTTCTTT
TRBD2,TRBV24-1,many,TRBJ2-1,CATSDLAGVNNEQFF,TGTGCCACCAGTGACCTTGCGGGAGTGAACAATGAGCAGTTCTTC
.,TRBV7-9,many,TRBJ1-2,CASSFIGRGYTF,TGTGCCAGCAGCTTTATAGGGAGAGGCTACACCTTC
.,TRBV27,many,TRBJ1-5,CASSLRYSNQPQHF,TGTGCCAGCAGTTTAAGGTATAGCAATCAGCCCCAGCATTTT
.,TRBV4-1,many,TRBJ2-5,CASSHPGTEETQYF,TGCGCCAGCAGCCACCCCGGGACCGAGGAGACCCAGTACTTC
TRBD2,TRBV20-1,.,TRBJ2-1,CILTSVNNEQFF,TGCATTTTGACTAGCGTCAACAATGAGCAGTTCTTC
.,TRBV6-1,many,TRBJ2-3,CASSTPGTRLDTQYF,TGTGCCAGCAGTACGCCAGGGACCCGACTGGATACGCAGTATTTT
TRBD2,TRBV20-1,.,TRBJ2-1,CSARTSGGYNEQFF,TGCAGTGCCAGGACTAGCGGGGGATACAATGAGCAGTTCTTC
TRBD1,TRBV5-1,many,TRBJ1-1,CASSSRTGQDTQAFF,TGCGCCAGCAGCTCGCGCACCGGACAGGACACTCAAGCTTTCTTT
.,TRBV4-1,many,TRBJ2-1,CASSRGYINEQFF,TGCGCCAGCAGCCGTGGCTACATCAATGAGCAGTTCTTC
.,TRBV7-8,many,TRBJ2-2,CASSLRSRAPGELFF,TGTGCCAGCAGCTTACGGTCCAGGGCCCCCGGGGAGCTGTTTTTT
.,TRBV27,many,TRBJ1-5,CASSPTGWGDVGGNQPQHF,TGTGCCAGCAGCCCGACAGGATGGGGGGATGTCGGGGGAAATCAGCCCCAGCATTTT
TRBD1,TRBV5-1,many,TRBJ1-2,CASSLTGVEKGYTF,TGCGCCAGCAGCCTTACAGGGGTGGAAAAGGGCTACACCTTC